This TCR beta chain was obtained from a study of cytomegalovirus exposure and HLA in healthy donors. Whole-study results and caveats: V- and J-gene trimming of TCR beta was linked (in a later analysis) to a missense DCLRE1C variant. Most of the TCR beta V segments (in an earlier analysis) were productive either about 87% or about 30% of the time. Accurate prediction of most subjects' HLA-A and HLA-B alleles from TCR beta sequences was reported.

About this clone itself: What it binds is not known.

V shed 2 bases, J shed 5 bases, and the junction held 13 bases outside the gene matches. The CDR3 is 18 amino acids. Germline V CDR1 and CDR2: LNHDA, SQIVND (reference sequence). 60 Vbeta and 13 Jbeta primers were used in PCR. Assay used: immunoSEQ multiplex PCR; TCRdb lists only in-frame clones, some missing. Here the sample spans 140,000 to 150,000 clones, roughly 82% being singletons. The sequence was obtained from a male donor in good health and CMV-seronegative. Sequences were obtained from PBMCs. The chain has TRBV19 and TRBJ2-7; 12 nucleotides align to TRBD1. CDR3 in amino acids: CASSISPISGTGGHEQYF. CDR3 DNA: TGTGCCAGTAGTATAAGTCCAATCTCCGGGACAGGGGGCCACGAGCAGTACTTC.